This T cell receptor (beta chain) comes out of a study of T cell responses to AZD1222 COVID-19 vaccine. Study-level results: Two AZD1222 doses significantly raised spike-specific TCR breadth and depth over controls.

Sequencing was performed with immunoSEQ multiplex PCR; in TCRdb, only in-frame clones are kept and a portion is missing. The sample records about 210,000 clones, approximately 94% being singletons. Comment on this clone: Its antigen is still unknown.

V gave up 8 bases and J gave up 7 bases, with 20 bases separating them. The germline V gene encodes CDR1 SGHVS and CDR2 FQNEAQ. The CDR3 runs to 15 residues. The genes are TRBV7-8 and TRBJ1-4; D is perhaps TRBD1 (6 bases). The clonotype originates from an adult who received the MenACWY meningococcal vaccine as a control. The starting material was peripheral blood, obtained 28 days after the second dose of the MenACWY control vaccine. The CDR3 sequence: CASGLRGEVSEKLFF. The CDR3 nucleotides are TGTGCCAGCGGTTTAAGGGGGGAGGTGTCTGAAAAACTGTTTTTT.